This TCR beta chain was found in a study of CD4 T cells in relation to SARS-CoV-2 and coronaviruses. Overall study: After roughly eleven days of antigen culture, PBMC TCR beta CDR3s were sequenced. The negative reference was HIV-1 Nef peptide pool or peptide-free culture.

Study results and limitations: Crossreactivity was assessed only for spike protein, not other viral proteins.

CD4+ T cells from unexposed donors were obtained before the COVID-19 pandemic (2011-2018). After roughly ten days of culture, CD4+ T cells were isolated. Note on this clone: Antigen unknown.

Using immunoSEQ multiplex PCR, the repertoire was profiled, and TCRdb retains in-frame clones only, with some absent. The sample comprises around 23,000 clones, less than 85% of which are singletons, and 18% rests with the top ten. This receptor was identified in a human donor in good health. Sequencing was carried out using CD4+ T cells from PBMCs, cultured in vitro.

The DNA for the CDR3 is TGTGCCAGCAGTTTGCCCCAGGGGCTTCAGCCCCAGCATTTT. Residues: CASSLPQGLQPQHF. The chain couples TRBV28 to TRBJ1-5, with D possibly TRBD1 on 6 matching bases. Germline V gives CDR1 MDHEN, CDR2 SYDVKM. The CDR3 totals 14 residues. The V and J ends lost 3 bases and 6 bases respectively, with 12 bases between them. The entire variable domain, with the rest obtained from reference TRBV28 and TRBJ1-5, is as follows: DVKVTQSSRYLVKRTGEKVFLECVQDMDHENMFWYRQDPGLGLRLIYFSYDVKMKEKGDIPEGYSVSREKKERFSLILESASTNQTSMYLCASSLPQGLQPQHFGDGTRLSIL.